Sequencing of this T cell receptor (beta chain) was carried out in a study of T-cell reconstitution after alpha-beta-depleted transplantation in children. The length of the CDR3 is 14 residues. Trimming stripped 3 bases from V and 5 bases from J, with 13 bases between. Unique molecular identifiers were incorporated into the prepared TCRbeta library. One entry per CDR3 protein results from TCRdb running MiXCR on the PCR reads. The sample consists of 350,000 to 500,000 distinct CDR3 sequences, 43% of them appearing once. V is TRBV12-3 or TRBV12-4 and J is TRBJ2-5, with D unresolved. This receptor was identified in a girl aged 2 to 9 with aplastic anemia, due to receive a stem cell transplant. Here the sequenced sample was PBMCs, taken before TCRalphabeta/CD19-depleted stem cell transplant. DNA of the CDR3: TGTGCCAGCAGTTTTAGGACCACCGGTGAGACCCAGTACTTC. Protein sequence: CASSFRTTGETQYF.